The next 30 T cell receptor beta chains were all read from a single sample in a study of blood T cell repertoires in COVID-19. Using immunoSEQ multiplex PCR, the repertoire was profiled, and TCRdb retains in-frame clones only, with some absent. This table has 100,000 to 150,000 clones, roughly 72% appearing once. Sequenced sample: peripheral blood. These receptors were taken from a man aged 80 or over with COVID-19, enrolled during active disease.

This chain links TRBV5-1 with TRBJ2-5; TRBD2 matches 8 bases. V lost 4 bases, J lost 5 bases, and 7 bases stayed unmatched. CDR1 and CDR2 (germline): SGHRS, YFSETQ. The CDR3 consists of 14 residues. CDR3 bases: TGCGCCAGCAGCAGATTAGCGGGATCTGAGACCCAGTACTTC. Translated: CASSRLAGSETQYF.

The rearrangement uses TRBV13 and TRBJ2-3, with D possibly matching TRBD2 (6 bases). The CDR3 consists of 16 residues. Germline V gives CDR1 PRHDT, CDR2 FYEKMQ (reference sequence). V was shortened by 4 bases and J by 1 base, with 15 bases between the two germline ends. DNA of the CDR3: TGTGCCAGCAGCTCCACCCAATGGGAGGGCACAGATACGCAGTATTTT. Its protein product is CASSSTQWEGTDTQYF.

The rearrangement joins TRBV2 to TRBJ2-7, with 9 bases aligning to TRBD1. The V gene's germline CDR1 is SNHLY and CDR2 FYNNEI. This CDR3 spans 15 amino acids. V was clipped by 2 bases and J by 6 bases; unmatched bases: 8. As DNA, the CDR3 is TGTGCCAGCAGTGAAAGAGGGACAGGGTCTCTCGAGCAGTACTTC. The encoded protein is CASSERGTGSLEQYF.

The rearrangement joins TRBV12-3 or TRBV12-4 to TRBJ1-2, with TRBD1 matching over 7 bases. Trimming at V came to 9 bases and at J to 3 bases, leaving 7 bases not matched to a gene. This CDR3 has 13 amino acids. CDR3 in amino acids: CASGTVRDYGYTF. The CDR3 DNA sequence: TGTGCCAGTGGGACAGTAAGGGACTATGGCTACACCTTC.

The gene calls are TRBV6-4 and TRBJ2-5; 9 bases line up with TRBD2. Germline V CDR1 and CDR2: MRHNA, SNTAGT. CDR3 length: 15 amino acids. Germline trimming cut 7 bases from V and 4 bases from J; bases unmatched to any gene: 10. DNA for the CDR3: TGTGCCAGCATGGATGGCGGGAGGGCCTTAGAGACCCAGTACTTC. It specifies CASMDGGRALETQYF.

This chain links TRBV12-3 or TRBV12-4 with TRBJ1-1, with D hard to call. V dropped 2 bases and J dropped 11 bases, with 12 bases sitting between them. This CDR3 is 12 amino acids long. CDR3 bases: TGTGCCAGCAGTTTAAGTGGGCAGATGGCTTTCTTT. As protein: CASSLSGQMAFF.

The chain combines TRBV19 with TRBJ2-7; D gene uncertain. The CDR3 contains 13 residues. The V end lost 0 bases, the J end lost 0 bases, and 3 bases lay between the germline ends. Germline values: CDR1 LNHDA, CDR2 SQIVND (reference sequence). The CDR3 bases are TGTGCCAGTAGTATAGACAGCTCCTACGAGCAGTACTTC. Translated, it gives CASSIDSSYEQYF.

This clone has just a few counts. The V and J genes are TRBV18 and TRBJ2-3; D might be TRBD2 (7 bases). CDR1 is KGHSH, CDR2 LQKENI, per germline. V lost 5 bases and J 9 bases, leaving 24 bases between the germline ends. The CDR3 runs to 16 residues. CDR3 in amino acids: CASSSYDRSAGGTQYF. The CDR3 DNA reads TGTGCCAGCTCATCTTACGACAGGTCCGCCGGGGGGACGCAGTATTTT.

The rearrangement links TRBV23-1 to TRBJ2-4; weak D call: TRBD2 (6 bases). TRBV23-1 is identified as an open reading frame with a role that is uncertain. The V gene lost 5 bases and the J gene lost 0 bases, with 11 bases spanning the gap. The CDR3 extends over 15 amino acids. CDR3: CASSFGGLAKNIQYF. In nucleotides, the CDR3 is TGCGCCAGCAGTTTCGGAGGGCTAGCCAAAAACATTCAGTACTTC.

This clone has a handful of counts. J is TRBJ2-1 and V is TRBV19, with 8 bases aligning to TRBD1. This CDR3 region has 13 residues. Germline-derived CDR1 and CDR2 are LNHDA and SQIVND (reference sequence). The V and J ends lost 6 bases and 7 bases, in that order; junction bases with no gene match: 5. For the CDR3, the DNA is TGTGCCAGTAGCGACAGGGGCGGGAATGAGCAGTTCTTC. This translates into CASSDRGGNEQFF.

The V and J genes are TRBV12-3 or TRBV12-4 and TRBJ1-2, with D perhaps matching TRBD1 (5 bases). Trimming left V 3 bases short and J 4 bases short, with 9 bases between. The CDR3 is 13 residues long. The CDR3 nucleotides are TGTGCCAGCAGTTTTCAGGGATTCTATGGCTACACCTTC. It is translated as CASSFQGFYGYTF.

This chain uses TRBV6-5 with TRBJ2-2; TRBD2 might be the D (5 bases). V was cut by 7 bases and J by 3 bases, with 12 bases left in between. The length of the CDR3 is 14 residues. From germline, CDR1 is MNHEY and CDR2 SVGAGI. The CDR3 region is CASIGGLYTGELFF. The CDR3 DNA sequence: TGTGCCAGCATCGGAGGACTGTACACCGGGGAGCTGTTTTTT.

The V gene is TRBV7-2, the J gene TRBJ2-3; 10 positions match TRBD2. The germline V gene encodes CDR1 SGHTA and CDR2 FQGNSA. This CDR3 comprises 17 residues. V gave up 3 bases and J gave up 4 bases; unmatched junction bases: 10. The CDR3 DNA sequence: TGTGCCAGCAGCTTGTCGAGCGGGAGGGCTAGCCCAGATACGCAGTATTTT. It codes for CASSLSSGRASPDTQYF.

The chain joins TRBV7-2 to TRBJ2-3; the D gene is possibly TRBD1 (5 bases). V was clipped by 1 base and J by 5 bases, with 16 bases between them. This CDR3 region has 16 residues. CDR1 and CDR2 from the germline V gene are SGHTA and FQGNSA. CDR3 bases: TGTGCCAGCAGCTTAGTGGTAGGGGCCGGAGAAGATACGCAGTATTTT. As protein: CASSLVVGAGEDTQYF.

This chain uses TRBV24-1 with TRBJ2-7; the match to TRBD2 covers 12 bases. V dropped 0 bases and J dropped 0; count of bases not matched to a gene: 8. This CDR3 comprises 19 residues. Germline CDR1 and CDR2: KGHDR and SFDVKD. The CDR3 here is CATSDLQTSGRPSSYEQYF. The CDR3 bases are TGTGCCACCAGTGATTTGCAAACTAGCGGGAGGCCTAGCTCCTACGAGCAGTACTTC.

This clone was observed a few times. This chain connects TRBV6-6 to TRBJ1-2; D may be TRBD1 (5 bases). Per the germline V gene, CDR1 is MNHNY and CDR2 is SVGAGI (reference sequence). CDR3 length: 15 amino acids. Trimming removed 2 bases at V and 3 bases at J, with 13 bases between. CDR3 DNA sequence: TGTGCCAGCAGTTACCCCTCGGGGGGAGACTATGGCTACACCTTC. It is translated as CASSYPSGGDYGYTF.

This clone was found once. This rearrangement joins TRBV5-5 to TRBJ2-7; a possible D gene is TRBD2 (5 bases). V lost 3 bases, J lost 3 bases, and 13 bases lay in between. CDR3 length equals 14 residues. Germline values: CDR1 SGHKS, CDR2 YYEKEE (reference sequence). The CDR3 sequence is CASSYLSRDYEQYF. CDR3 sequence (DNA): TGTGCCAGCAGCTATCTTAGCCGGGACTACGAGCAGTACTTC.

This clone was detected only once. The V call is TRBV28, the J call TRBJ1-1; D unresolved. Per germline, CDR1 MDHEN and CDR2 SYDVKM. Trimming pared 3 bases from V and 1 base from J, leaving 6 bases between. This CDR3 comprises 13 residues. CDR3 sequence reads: CASSFVKNTEAFF. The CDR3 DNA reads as TGTGCCAGCAGTTTCGTAAAGAACACTGAAGCTTTCTTT.

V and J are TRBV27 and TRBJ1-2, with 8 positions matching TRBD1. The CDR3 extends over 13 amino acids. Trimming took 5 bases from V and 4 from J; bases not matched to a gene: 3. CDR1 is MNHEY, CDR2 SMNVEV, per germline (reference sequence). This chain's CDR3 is CASSRQGLYGYTF. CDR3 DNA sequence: TGTGCCAGCAGTAGACAGGGGCTCTATGGCTACACCTTC.

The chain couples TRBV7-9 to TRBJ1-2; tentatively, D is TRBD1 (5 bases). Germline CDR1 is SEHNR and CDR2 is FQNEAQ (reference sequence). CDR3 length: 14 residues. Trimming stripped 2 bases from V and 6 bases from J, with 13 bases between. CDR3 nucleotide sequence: TGTGCCAGCAGCTTAATGGGGGGAGAGAATGGCTACACCTTC. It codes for CASSLMGGENGYTF.

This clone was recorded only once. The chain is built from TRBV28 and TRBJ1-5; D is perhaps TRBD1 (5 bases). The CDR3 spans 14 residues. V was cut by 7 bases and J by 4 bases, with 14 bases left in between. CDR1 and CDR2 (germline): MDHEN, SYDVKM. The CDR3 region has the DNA TGTGCCAGCATAGTTATGGGGGGGAATCAGCCCCAGCATTTT. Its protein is CASIVMGGNQPQHF. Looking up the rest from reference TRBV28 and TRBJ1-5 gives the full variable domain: DVKVTQSSRYLVKRTGEKVFLECVQDMDHENMFWYRQDPGLGLRLIYFSYDVKMKEKGDIPEGYSVSREKKERFSLILESASTNQTSMYLCASIVMGGNQPQHFGDGTRLSIL.

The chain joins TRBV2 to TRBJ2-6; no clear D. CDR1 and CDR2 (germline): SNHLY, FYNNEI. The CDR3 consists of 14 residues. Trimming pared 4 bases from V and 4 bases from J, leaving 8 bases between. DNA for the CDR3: TGTGCCAGCAGTGCAATGGGCGGGGCCAACGTCCTGACTTTC. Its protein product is CASSAMGGANVLTF.

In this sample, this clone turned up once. CDR3 in DNA: TGTGCCAGCAGTGGGGGAGCGGGACACTTCAAAAACATTCAGTACTTC. This gives the protein CASSGGAGHFKNIQYF. V is TRBV6-1 and J is TRBJ2-4; perhaps TRBD2 as D (7 bases). This CDR3 comprises 16 residues. Germline V gene data show CDR1 as MNHNS and CDR2 as SASEGT. The germline V and J ends were trimmed by 4 bases and 3 bases, with 16 bases remaining between them.

CDR3 bases: TGCGCCAGCAGCTTGTTCCAGGCCTCGGAGGATGGCTACACCTTC. This codes for CASSLFQASEDGYTF. This rearrangement joins TRBV5-1 to TRBJ1-2; D uncertain. CDR3 length: 15 amino acids. The V end lost 1 base, the J end lost 6 bases, and 16 bases lay between the germline ends. Germline V gene lookup returns CDR1 SGHRS and CDR2 YFSETQ.

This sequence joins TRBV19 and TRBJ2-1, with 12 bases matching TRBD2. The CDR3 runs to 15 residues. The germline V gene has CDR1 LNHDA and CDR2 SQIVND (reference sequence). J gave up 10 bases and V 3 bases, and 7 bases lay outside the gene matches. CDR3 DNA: TGTGCCAGTAGTATGACTAGCGGGAGTCTCGGAGAGCAGTTCTTC. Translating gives CASSMTSGSLGEQFF.

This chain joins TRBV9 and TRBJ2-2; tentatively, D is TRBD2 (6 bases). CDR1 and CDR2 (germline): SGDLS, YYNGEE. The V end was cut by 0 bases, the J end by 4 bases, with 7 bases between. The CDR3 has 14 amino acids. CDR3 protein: CASSVGEVTGELFF. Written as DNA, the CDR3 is TGTGCCAGCAGCGTAGGGGAGGTCACCGGGGAGCTGTTTTTT.

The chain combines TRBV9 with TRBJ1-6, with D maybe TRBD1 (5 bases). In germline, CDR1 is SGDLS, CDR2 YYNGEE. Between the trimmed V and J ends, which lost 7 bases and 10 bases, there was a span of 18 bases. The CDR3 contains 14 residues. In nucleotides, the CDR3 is TGTGCCAGCCCCGGCGAAGGGGCGGAATCACCCCTCCACTTT. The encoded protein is CASPGEGAESPLHF.

Here the CDR3 reads CASSLGQVLNEQFF. For the CDR3, the DNA is TGTGCCAGCAGCTTGGGACAGGTTCTCAATGAGCAGTTCTTC. The chain has TRBV7-2 and TRBJ2-1; 8 nucleotides match TRBD1. This CDR3 has 14 amino acids. V lost 3 bases and J lost 6; bases outside the gene matches: 4. Germline values: CDR1 SGHTA, CDR2 FQGNSA.

DNA of the CDR3: TGTGCCAGCAGTGATAGGACAGAGGTAGCCAAAAACATTCAGTACTTC. Residues: CASSDRTEVAKNIQYF. The chain uses TRBV2 and TRBJ2-4; perhaps TRBD1 as D (6 bases). V was clipped by 3 bases and J by 0 bases, with 12 bases between them. Looked up from germline, CDR1 is SNHLY and CDR2 is FYNNEI. This CDR3 spans 16 amino acids.

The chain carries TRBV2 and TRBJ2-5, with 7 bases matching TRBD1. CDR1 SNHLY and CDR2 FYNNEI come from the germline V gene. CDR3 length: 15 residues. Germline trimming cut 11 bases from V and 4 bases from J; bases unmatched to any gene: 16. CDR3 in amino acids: CACDEGEYRGETQYF. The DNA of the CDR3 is TGTGCCTGCGATGAAGGAGAATACAGGGGAGAGACCCAGTACTTC. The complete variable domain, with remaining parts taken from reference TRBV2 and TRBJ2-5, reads EPEVTQTPSHQVTQMGQEVILRCVPISNHLYFYWYRQILGQKVEFLVSFYNNEISEKSEIFDDQFSVERPDGSNFTLKIRSTKLEDSAMYFCACDEGEYRGETQYFGPGTRLLVL.